This T cell receptor (beta chain) was sequenced in a study of shared clonotypes between healthy human individuals. Study in general: Two female and a few male donors aged 18 to 49 were enrolled.

Splitting of each subset's genomic DNA was done evenly across several immunoSEQ plates. Method: immunoSEQ multiplex PCR; TCRdb's copy keeps in-frame clones and lacks some. The top ten clones hold 0.39% of a sample with approximately 2.1 million clones, approximately 95% of them seen once. J was trimmed by 7 bases and V by 1 base; bases with no gene match: 9. Germline CDR1 MDHEN, CDR2 SYDVKM. This CDR3 has 15 residues. The chain combines TRBV28 with TRBJ1-1; 7 bases are a match to TRBD1. Sequencing used naive CD4+ T cells from PBMCs. Subset here: CD45RA+ positively selected. The TCR sequence derives from a young man in good health. Some clones in this sample may be carry-over from other donors' samples. The chain's CDR3 is CASSLLPPGGGEAFF. CDR3 DNA sequence: TGTGCCAGCAGTTTATTGCCCCCAGGGGGGGGTGAAGCTTTCTTT.